A selection of T cell receptor beta chains follows, all from one sample in a study of shared clonotypes between healthy human individuals. Clones were sequenced by immunoSEQ multiplex PCR, and TCRdb holds only the in-frame ones, with some missing. Here the sample spans some 200,000 clones, about 66% being singletons. Material: memory CD4+ T cells sorted from blood. The receptors were gathered from a man under 40 in good health. The CDR3 runs from the conserved cysteine through the conserved F or W. The order of the fields is D gene, J gene, clone size, V gene, CDR3 protein, CDR3 DNA. A D gene is named only where the DNA matches it firmly. Only some rows state a clone size, as once, few, many or a class for expanded clones.

>TRBD2|TRBJ2-1|NA|TRBV18
CASSPRAGEPYNEQFF
TGTGCCAGCTCACCTAGAGCGGGAGAGCCATACAATGAGCAGTTCTTC
>TRBD2|TRBJ2-1|NA|TRBV11-2
CASTRTSPPREQFF
TGTGCCAGCACCAGGACTAGTCCCCCTCGGGAGCAGTTCTTC
>TRBD1|TRBJ2-2|NA|TRBV2
CASRGTGVVGELFF
TGTGCCAGCAGGGGGACAGGGGTGGTCGGGGAGCTGTTTTTT
>TRBD1|TRBJ2-7|few|TRBV19
CASTKGQYYEQYF
TGTGCCAGTACTAAGGGACAGTACTACGAGCAGTACTTC
>NA|TRBJ2-5|NA|TRBV28
CASSSLQTERETQYF
TGTGCCAGCAGTTCCTTACAGACCGAACGAGAGACCCAGTACTTC
>NA|TRBJ2-2|NA|TRBV7-7
CASSQGLTNTGELFF
TGTGCTAGCAGCCAGGGACTTACGAACACCGGGGAGCTGTTTTTT
>TRBD2|TRBJ2-1|NA|TRBV28
CASTHSGRAFYEQFF
TGTGCCAGCACCCATAGCGGGAGGGCCTTCTATGAGCAGTTCTTC
>NA|TRBJ2-5|few|TRBV7-9
CASSRQPFKYQETQYF
TGTGCCAGCAGCCGACAACCGTTCAAGTACCAAGAGACCCAGTACTTC
>TRBD1|TRBJ1-1|NA|TRBV5-5
CASSWPGQGDTEAFF
TGTGCCAGCAGCTGGCCGGGACAGGGAGACACTGAAGCTTTCTTT
>NA|TRBJ1-5|NA|TRBV5-8
CASSLIQPQHF
TGTGCCAGCAGCTTGATTCAGCCCCAGCATTTT
>TRBD2|TRBJ2-3|NA|TRBV10-1
CASQLAGADTQYF
TGCGCCAGTCAACTAGCGGGAGCAGATACGCAGTATTTT
>NA|TRBJ2-6|NA|TRBV28
CASSTGTGRGRAFSGANVLTF
TGTGCCAGCAGTACCGGGACCGGGAGGGGGCGGGCATTCTCTGGGGCCAACGTCCTGACTTTC
>NA|TRBJ2-7|NA|TRBV5-1
CASSRSSAKVYEQYF
TGCGCCAGCAGCAGATCTAGCGCCAAAGTCTACGAGCAGTACTTC
>TRBD2|TRBJ2-1|NA|TRBV27
CASSLLGLAGDAYNEQFF
TGTGCCAGCAGTTTACTGGGACTAGCGGGAGATGCATACAATGAGCAGTTCTTC
>NA|TRBJ2-7|NA|TRBV9
CASSVGLGTHEQYF
TGTGCCAGCAGCGTAGGATTGGGGACCCACGAGCAGTACTTC
>NA|TRBJ1-2|NA|TRBV7-2
CASSPSAAYGYTF
TGTGCCAGCAGCCCCTCGGCGGCCTATGGCTACACCTTC
>TRBD1|TRBJ2-7|NA|TRBV19
CASSLRPGGTPKAYEQYF
TGTGCCAGTAGCCTCAGGCCAGGGGGAACACCGAAGGCCTACGAGCAGTACTTC
>NA|TRBJ2-2|NA|TRBV10-3
CAISEFSSGITGELFF
TGTGCCATCAGTGAGTTTTCATCAGGGATCACCGGGGAGCTGTTTTTT